This T cell receptor beta chain is drawn from a study of shared clonotypes between healthy human individuals. Remarks on this clone: Its cognate antigen is unknown.

Measured with immunoSEQ multiplex PCR; TCRdb has only the in-frame clones, and not every one. This table has about 1.1 million clones, about 84% appearing once. General observations from the study: Limitation of the genetic and exposure-history diversity represented came from the few donors.

V was pared by 5 bases and J by 0 bases, with 14 bases between. Per the germline V gene, CDR1 is SGHTA and CDR2 is FQGTGA. The CDR3 consists of 15 residues. Input material: memory CD4+ T cells from PBMCs. Subset indicated: CD45RA-negative fraction. This chain links TRBV7-3 with TRBJ2-7; D may be TRBD1 (6 bases). The receptor's source is a man in his late teens or twenties in good health. Some clones in this sample may be carry-over from other donors' samples. The CDR3 protein is CASSPRGGHSYEQYF. The CDR3 DNA reads TGTGCCAGCAGCCCAAGAGGGGGTCACTCCTACGAGCAGTACTTC.